This TCR beta chain was profiled in a study of blood T cells in healthy people across ages. Whole-study findings and limits: TCR beta diversity tracked closely with naive T cell percentage.

In regard to this clonotype: Its antigen is unknown.

Total RNA, at least 5.5 micrograms per sample, came from PBMCs. Primed by a sample-barcoded 5' primer and a J-beta primer mix, a second PCR proceeded for 7 to 11 cycles. Using its own MiXCR run on the 5' RACE reads, TCRdb lists one record per CDR3 protein. The sample lists around 1.7 million distinct CDR3 sequences, approximately 30% occurring once. CDR3 size: 14 residues. V was shortened by 3 bases and J by 2 bases, with 14 bases between the two germline ends. Germline V gives CDR1 DFQATT, CDR2 SNEGSKA (reference sequence). J is TRBJ2-7 and V is TRBV20-1; D is possibly TRBD1 (7 bases). The sample comprised blood. The receptor's source is a woman aged 25 to 39 in good health. In DNA form, the CDR3 reads TGCAGTGCTAGGCCCCCAGGGGGGACCTACGAGCAGTACTTC. Protein: CSARPPGGTYEQYF.